This T cell receptor beta chain was recorded in a study of molecular identifiers for immune sequencing clone quantification. Study findings and constraints: Over 99% of effector molecules, yet under 1% of naive-cell molecules, were held by clones above 20 RNA copies. Spiked Jurkat TCR RNA originating from one cell could reportedly be identified amid about a million naive cells.

RNA fractions of 10%, 30% or 50% and roughly 20,000 to 1,000,000 sorted cells were the source of naive CD8 libraries. Germline lookup yields CDR1 SGHVS and CDR2 FQNEAQ. The CDR3 covers 16 residues. J gave up 1 base and V 1 base, and 4 bases lay outside the gene matches. TCRdb re-derived calls from the PCR reads in MiXCR, one entry per CDR3 protein. The table lists approximately 590,000 distinct CDR3 sequences, 25% of them singletons. This clonotype was observed a handful of times. Antigen unknown. The sequencing sample was made of naive CD8+ T cells from blood, with Jurkat cell RNA spiked in. Subset in this sample: FACS-sorted CD8+CD4-CCR7+CD45RA+ naive T cells. The chain recombines TRBV7-8 with TRBJ2-3; 8 nucleotides agree with TRBD2. The TCR sequence derives from a human donor in good health. Some libraries in this study had Jurkat cell RNA spiked in. CDR3 region: CASSLDPRGGTDTQYF. The CDR3 DNA reads TGTGCCAGCAGCTTAGATCCGCGGGGGGGCACAGATACGCAGTATTTT. Together with reference TRBV7-8 and TRBJ2-3, the CDR3 gives the full variable domain: GAGVSQSPRYKVAKRGQDVALRCDPISGHVSLFWYQQALGQGPEFLTYFQNEAQLDKSGLPSDRFFAERPEGSVSTLKIQRTQQEDSAVYLCASSLDPRGGTDTQYFGPGTRLTVL.